One sample yielded the 3 T cell receptor beta chains listed below, sequenced in a study of Graves' ophthalmopathy and Graves' hyperthyroidism. RNA transcripts were the source from which TCR beta CDR3 regions were amplified. First-round RT-PCR used HTBI primers; second-round multiplex PCR followed. Using its own MiXCR run on the multiplex PCR reads, TCRdb lists one record per CDR3 protein. The data hold about 640,000 distinct CDR3 sequences, with 35% to 50% observed a single time. Input material: peripheral blood. Every receptor here comes from an adult man with Graves' ophthalmopathy.

A word on this clonotype: One junction end does not reproduce the germline sequence, and a read error may be involved. The chain joins TRBV20-1 to TRBJ2-7; TRBD1 aligns across 9 bases. TRBJ2-1 explains the end of the DNA better; the J call may be wrong. CDR1 DFQATT and CDR2 SNEGSKA come from the germline V gene (reference sequence). The CDR3 spans 15 residues. DNA of the CDR3: TGCAGTGCTAGGGCAACAGGGGGCCCCTACAATGGGCAGTTCTTC. This codes for CSARATGGPYNGQFF.

This clonotype was counted many times. This chain uses TRBV3-1 with TRBJ2-7; D not resolved. CDR1 is LGHDT and CDR2 is YNNKEL in the germline V gene (reference sequence). The CDR3 covers 12 residues. V gave up 3 bases and J gave up 4 bases, with 7 bases separating them. CDR3 sequence (DNA): TGTGCCAGCAGCCAGTCTATATACGAGCAGTACTTC. It codes for CASSQSIYEQYF.

This clonotype has at least ten counts. The V call is TRBV20-1, the J call TRBJ1-6; D is uncertain. Between the trimmed V and J ends, which lost 1 base and 8 bases, there was a span of 9 bases. The V gene's germline CDR1 is DFQATT and CDR2 SNEGSKA (reference sequence). The CDR3 has 13 residues. For the CDR3, the DNA is TGCAGTGCTAGAGGAGCCCTCGATTCACCCCTCCACTTT. Translating gives CSARGALDSPLHF.